This T cell receptor beta chain was identified in a study of blood T cell repertoires in COVID-19. Overall study: Acute and convalescent COVID-19 samples came from the United States, Italy and Spain.

Individuals drawn from around 24 US areas were roughly 18 to 89 years old. Participants reported their clinical history, and cohort assignment relied on those reports. Some clones are missing from TCRdb's copy, which holds only in-frame ones; the method was immunoSEQ multiplex PCR. The table records around 280,000 clones, around 87% of them present only once. Unmatched junction bases numbered 5, after V lost 3 bases and J lost 4 bases. Germline loops: CDR1 MNHEY, CDR2 SMNVEV (reference sequence). The CDR3 totals 14 residues. The gene calls are TRBV27 and TRBJ1-2; 7 nucleotides agree with TRBD1. This clonotype was sampled from a woman in her late teens or twenties with acute COVID-19. Sequencing was performed on PBMCs or T cells enriched from blood (not recorded which). The CDR3 spells CASSFSRQGYGYTF. The CDR3 bases are TGTGCCAGCAGTTTTTCCCGACAGGGCTATGGCTACACCTTC.